The entry below describes one T cell receptor (beta chain). Its target is unknown. Data came from immunoSEQ multiplex PCR; TCRdb stores just in-frame clones and leaves some out. The profile covers 4,900 or so clones, with under 80% appearing a single time and more than 45% taken by the ten largest. Before treatment, baseline tumor tissue was collected for sequencing. The data originate from a study of circulating tumor DNA in untreated peripheral T-cell lymphoma. Overall study findings and caveats: Baseline tissues yielded approximately 87% and baseline serum roughly 61% tumor-specific clonotype detection.

This CDR3 contains 15 residues. With 5 bases removed from V and 3 bases from J, the gap between germline ends came to 14 bases. CDR1 and CDR2 from the germline V gene are SGHNT and YENEEA. The origin of this receptor is a human donor with peripheral T-cell lymphoma. Material for sequencing was tumor tissue. The chain combines TRBV11-3 with TRBJ2-1; perhaps TRBD1 as D (6 bases). CDR3: CASSLDRTRYNEQFF. The DNA of the CDR3 is TGTGCCAGCAGCCTTGACAGGACCCGCTACAATGAGCAGTTCTTC. The full variable domain, its missing parts supplied by reference TRBV11-3 and TRBJ2-1, is EAGVVQSPRYKIIEKKQPVAFWCNPISGHNTLYWYLQNLGQGPELLIRYENEEAVDDSQLPKDRFSAERLKGVDSTLKIQPAELGDSAVYLCASSLDRTRYNEQFFGPGTRLTVL.